This T cell receptor (beta chain) was sequenced in a study of shared clonotypes between healthy human individuals (dated by TCRdb to the early 2020s). With respect to the entire study: The cohort comprised a couple of women and a few men aged 18 to 49 years. Between about 0.85 and 10 billion PBMCs per donor were obtained by leukapheresis. To increase sequencing depth and limit assay-specific biases, TCR repertoire library preparation and sequencing were carried out by different laboratories using diverse techniques. To estimate repertoire size and how much clonotype sharing occurs between individuals, the study deeply sequenced the blood TCR repertoires of five healthy adults. Per donor, three plates each were used for CD4 naive and CD4 memory, two for CD8 naive, and one for CD8 memory.

Between the V and J ends, shortened by 2 bases and 5 bases respectively, the junction contains 17 bases. The CDR3 covers 16 residues, taking in both the cysteine and the phenylalanine. Of the read, only the CDR3 DNA is kept; its 48 bases are in frame from base 1. The germline V gene specifies SGHDT as CDR1 and YYEEEE as CDR2. Results and caveats for the whole study, not just this receptor: Naive subsets generally had larger estimated clonotype richness than memory subsets did. Rarefaction of sorted-subset datasets indicated incomplete sequencing despite the large sequencing depth. Across several donors, roughly 5.4% of naive CD4, 3% to 4% of naive CD8, 2% to 2.5% of memory CD4, and approximately 0.42% of memory CD8 clonotypes were shared. Based on pairwise subsampling, the degree of clonotype sharing among donors was expected to be affected by sequencing depth. Higher generation probabilities were observed for clonotypes shared by all four sorted-subset donors than for non-shared clonotypes. Sampling was limited to blood, and TCR repertoires in tissue likely differ from TCR repertoires in blood. Because the study included a small number of donors, the genetic and exposure-history diversity represented was limited.

CD8 naive samples consisted of CD45RO-negative cells that were positively selected for CCR7, yielding a CD45RA+CCR7+ population without TemRA cells. The donors were healthy, HIV-negative adults who had no recently reported acute infections or vaccinations. Only Caucasian adults living in Nashville, Tennessee, USA were represented among the donors. Blood was obtained by leukapheresis, after which PBMCs were separated by Ficoll-Histopaque density gradient centrifugation and cryopreserved in liquid nitrogen vapor phase. Purity and quantity of every magnetically sorted T cell population were checked by analytical flow cytometry. From each sorted fraction, genomic DNA was isolated and quantified by UV absorbance on a Nanodrop 2000c. A word on this clone: Its antigen specificity is not known. No much larger clone exists at a distance of one base, and base qualities are not known.

Using the deep immunoSEQ assay, multiplex PCR amplified TCR CDR3 regions from genomic DNA. Extracted genomic DNA from each cell subset was spread evenly across all wells of several immunoSEQ 96-well plates, with each plate serving as a replicate. Each replicate PCR for sorted subsets received roughly 0.2 ug genomic DNA, equal to 28,000 or so T cell genomes. The purified libraries were quantified using a Qubit 3.0 fluorometer, sized with a Bioanalyzer 2100, and then quantified again using the KAPA Library Quantification kit. Every immunoSEQ 96-well plate was sequenced on a dedicated single-read 150-cycle Illumina NextSeq 550 flow cell. In the source study's methods: The immunoSEQ output contained only junctional sequences without quality scores, so filtering could not match that applied to full-length reads. Sequences were annotated with PyIR, a Python wrapper for IgBLAST v1.9, and V/J genes and CDR3 were assigned using IMGT germline references. Any read was removed if the V/J assignment was weak (E-value above 1e-6), the CDR3 was missing, or the read contained stop codons, out-of-frame junctions, or ambiguous translated residues. V3J clonotypes were defined as sequences sharing the same inferred V gene, J gene, and CDR3 amino acid sequence. Percentage overlap between repertoires was calculated by dividing the number of shared unique clonotypes by the size of the smaller repertoire. Three approaches were used to assess repertoire richness: RTK rarefaction, the Chao1 estimator, and Recon v2.1 estimates of unobserved clonotypes. Generation probabilities for all TCRbeta clonotypes obtained by the gDNA method from four donors were computed using OLGA. TCRdb limited this immuneACCESS table to in-frame rearrangements with V and J called. A share of clones is missing; checked studies link under half to unresolved V genes, and the rest is unexplained. The D gene and trimming were derived from the DNA, and the V and J assignments and clone size from that table. Across this sample there are 1.5 million to 2.5 million clones, with over 85% seen only once. 0.95% to 1.5% of the sample rests with the top ten.

The sequence came from a man aged 18 to 29 in good health. The chain was built from TRBV5-6 and TRBJ2-1; TRBD1 might be the D gene, on 5 matching bases. Sample: naive CD8+ T cells sorted from blood. The intended sense of this specimen's cell subset or site label: CD45RA+CCR7+. The nucleotide sequence is given as TGTGCCAGCAGCTTATCTACAGGATGGGGTCACAATGAGCAGTTCTTC. This is translated as CASSLSTGWGHNEQFF.